Presented here are 14 T cell receptor beta chains from one specimen sequenced in a study of Ad26.COV2.S vaccination and SARS-CoV-2 variants. Treatment indicated: some 20 received Ad26.COV2.S at low or high dose, single or two shots; 5 received placebo; per-sample allocation not given. Repertoires come from day 63 after the first vaccine or placebo injection. TCRdb's copy holds only in-frame clones and misses some; the assay was immunoSEQ multiplex PCR. The sample consists of about 480,000 clones, roughly 87% of them appearing once. Source: peripheral blood, taken in a trial of Ad26.COV2.S vaccine versus placebo. The receptor set was obtained from a person aged 18-60 years who received the Ad26.COV2.S COVID-19 vaccine or a placebo.

This chain links TRBV28 with TRBJ1-5, with TRBD1 matching over 7 bases. There are 14 residues in the CDR3. Germline CDR1 reads MDHEN; CDR2 reads SYDVKM. Losses at the gene ends were 3 bases for V and 6 bases for J; bases not matched to a gene: 5. The CDR3 DNA reads TGTGCCAGCAGTTTCCAGACAGGGATTCAGCCCCAGCATTTT. Amino acid sequence: CASSFQTGIQPQHF.

The chain joins TRBV27 to TRBJ2-3; 9 bases match TRBD1. After removal of 5 bases from V and 0 bases from J, the junction contained 9 bases not matched to a gene. Germline-derived CDR1 and CDR2 are MNHEY and SMNVEV (reference sequence). The CDR3 loop spans 17 amino acids. CDR3 sequence: CASSGRGTGLSTDTQYF. The CDR3 region has the DNA TGTGCCAGCAGTGGCCGGGGGACAGGGCTCAGCACAGATACGCAGTATTTT.

This chain links TRBV4-2 with TRBJ2-3; 10 bases are a match to TRBD2. The CDR3 totals 15 residues. V lost 6 bases to trimming and J lost 6 bases; unmatched junction nucleotides: 9. CDR1 LGHNA and CDR2 YNFKEQ come from the germline V gene. The CDR3 DNA is TGTGCCAGCAGGCCTAGCGGGAGCCAGGAGGATACGCAGTATTTT. Its protein product is CASRPSGSQEDTQYF.

This clone showed up just once. The chain is built from TRBV7-9 and TRBJ2-1; the D gene is possibly TRBD2 (5 bases). CDR1 and CDR2 (germline): SEHNR, FQNEAQ (reference sequence). With 1 base removed from V and 7 bases from J, the gap between germline ends came to 11 bases. This CDR3 is built from 14 residues. CDR3 DNA: TGTGCCAGCAGCTTAGACATAGGCGGGAATGAGCAGTTCTTC. It is translated as CASSLDIGGNEQFF.

The chain links TRBV4-3 to TRBJ2-7, with 11 positions matching TRBD2. Unmatched junction bases numbered 9, after V lost 1 base and J lost 4 bases. The CDR3 is 17 amino acids. Germline CDR1 is LGHNA and CDR2 is YSLEER. In DNA form, the CDR3 reads TGCGCCAGCAGCCAAGCCCATCGACTAGCGGGAAGGTACGAGCAGTACTTC. Protein: CASSQAHRLAGRYEQYF.

The chain joins TRBV7-9 to TRBJ2-3; 8 bases are shared with TRBD2. Per the germline V gene, CDR1 is SEHNR and CDR2 is FQNEAQ (reference sequence). Losses at the gene ends were 5 bases for V and 3 bases for J; bases not matched to a gene: 13. CDR3 length: 17 amino acids. CDR3 amino acids: CASSIRPAGVRTDTQYF. The CDR3 nucleotides read TGTGCCAGCAGCATCAGGCCAGCGGGAGTAAGGACAGATACGCAGTATTTT.

The chain combines TRBV28 with TRBJ2-7; maybe TRBD2 (6 bases). The CDR3 consists of 17 residues. Trimming pared 1 base from V and 2 bases from J, leaving 18 bases between. Germline CDR1 is MDHEN and CDR2 is SYDVKM. In DNA form, the CDR3 reads TGTGCCAGCAGTTTATTCGGAGGGGCGGGGAGCGCCTACGAGCAGTACTTC. Translation: CASSLFGGAGSAYEQYF. Variable domain in full (rest from reference TRBV28 and TRBJ2-7): DVKVTQSSRYLVKRTGEKVFLECVQDMDHENMFWYRQDPGLGLRLIYFSYDVKMKEKGDIPEGYSVSREKKERFSLILESASTNQTSMYLCASSLFGGAGSAYEQYFGPGTRLTVT.

V is TRBV7-2 and J is TRBJ1-2, with D perhaps TRBD1 (5 bases). The CDR3 sequence is 14 residues long. Germline CDR1 reads SGHTA; CDR2 reads FQGNSA. V shed 1 base and J shed 2 bases, with 8 bases lying between them. CDR3 bases: TGTGCCAGCAGCTTAGGACAGATAAACTATGGCTACACCTTC. This gives the protein CASSLGQINYGYTF. Looking up the rest from reference TRBV7-2 and TRBJ1-2 gives the full variable domain: GAGVSQSPSNKVTEKGKDVELRCDPISGHTALYWYRQSLGQGLEFLIYFQGNSAPDKSGLPSDRFSAERTGGSVSTLTIQRTQQEDSAVYLCASSLGQINYGYTFGSGTRLTVV.

The V and J genes are TRBV7-2 and TRBJ2-7; D is possibly TRBD1 or TRBD2 (5 bases each). The CDR3 spans 13 residues. The germline V gene has CDR1 SGHTA and CDR2 FQGNSA. The ends were cut back, 5 bases at V and 7 bases at J, with 15 bases in the middle. In DNA form, the CDR3 reads TGTGCCAGCAGCGGGGGAATGCTTGGTGAGCAGTACTTC. The encoded protein is CASSGGMLGEQYF.

V usage is TRBV19 and J usage is TRBJ2-1, with 8 bases aligning to TRBD2. J gave up 7 bases and V 4 bases, and 12 bases lay outside the gene matches. There are 16 residues in the CDR3. The germline gives CDR1 LNHDA, CDR2 SQIVND (reference sequence). The CDR3 region is CASSTPRSGRGNEQFF. CDR3 DNA: TGTGCCAGTAGTACCCCCCGGAGCGGGAGAGGTAATGAGCAGTTCTTC.

The V gene is TRBV27, the J gene TRBJ1-3; D is ambiguous. This CDR3 region has 14 residues. Germline CDR1 MNHEY, CDR2 SMNVEV (reference sequence). The V end was cut by 3 bases, the J end by 8 bases, with 14 bases between. As DNA, the CDR3 is TGTGCCAGCAGTTTTAGTTCATCGTCGCACACCATATATTTT. Protein: CASSFSSSSHTIYF.

The chain is built from TRBV18 and TRBJ1-2, with D possibly matching TRBD1 (6 bases). Germline values: CDR1 KGHSH, CDR2 LQKENI. V was cut by 0 bases and J by 8 bases, with 13 bases left in between. This CDR3 has 14 amino acids. DNA of the CDR3: TGTGCCAGCTCACCACCCGGGGGGCCAATCGGCTACACCTTC. Residues: CASSPPGGPIGYTF. Drawing the rest from reference TRBV18 and TRBJ1-2, the complete variable domain is NAGVMQNPRHLVRRRGQEARLRCSPMKGHSHVYWYRQLPEEGLKFMVYLQKENIIDESGMPKERFSAEFPKEGPSILRIQQVVRGDSAAYFCASSPPGGPIGYTFGSGTRLTVV.

This clone was seen a single time. This rearrangement joins TRBV18 to TRBJ2-1; the match to TRBD2 covers 11 bases. This CDR3 contains 15 residues. CDR1 KGHSH and CDR2 LQKENI come from the germline V gene. The ends lost 5 bases at V and 7 bases at J; junction bases unmatched: 7. The CDR3 is CASSSTSGSGNEQFF. CDR3 DNA: TGTGCCAGCTCATCCACTAGCGGGAGTGGTAATGAGCAGTTCTTC. Looking up the rest from reference TRBV18 and TRBJ2-1 gives the full variable domain: NAGVMQNPRHLVRRRGQEARLRCSPMKGHSHVYWYRQLPEEGLKFMVYLQKENIIDESGMPKERFSAEFPKEGPSILRIQQVVRGDSAAYFCASSSTSGSGNEQFFGPGTRLTVL.

V and J are TRBV7-3 and TRBJ1-2; 10 nucleotides line up with TRBD1. Germline CDR1 reads SGHTA; CDR2 reads FQGTGA. Unmatched junction bases numbered 7, after V lost 2 bases and J lost 7 bases. This CDR3 spans 15 amino acids. As DNA, the CDR3 is TGTGCCAGCAGCTTATCTGGACAGGGGGGTTTTGGCTACACCTTC. This codes for CASSLSGQGGFGYTF.